This T cell receptor beta chain was identified during a study of blood T cell repertoires in COVID-19. Clones were sequenced by immunoSEQ multiplex PCR, and TCRdb holds only the in-frame ones, with some missing. This sample has about 200,000 clones; 80% to 90% occur once, and the top ten carry 4% to 5%. Germline-derived CDR1 and CDR2 are LNHDA and SQIVND (reference sequence). The CDR3 runs 15 residues. The ends lost 3 bases at V and 4 bases at J; junction bases unmatched: 3. This TCR came from a woman at least 80 years old with acute or convalescent COVID-19. The specimen was peripheral blood. The chain carries TRBV19 and TRBJ1-3; 10 positions match TRBD1. CDR3 nucleotide sequence: TGTGCCAGTAGTATCGACAGGGGGCGAGGAAACACCATATATTTT. It specifies CASSIDRGRGNTIYF.